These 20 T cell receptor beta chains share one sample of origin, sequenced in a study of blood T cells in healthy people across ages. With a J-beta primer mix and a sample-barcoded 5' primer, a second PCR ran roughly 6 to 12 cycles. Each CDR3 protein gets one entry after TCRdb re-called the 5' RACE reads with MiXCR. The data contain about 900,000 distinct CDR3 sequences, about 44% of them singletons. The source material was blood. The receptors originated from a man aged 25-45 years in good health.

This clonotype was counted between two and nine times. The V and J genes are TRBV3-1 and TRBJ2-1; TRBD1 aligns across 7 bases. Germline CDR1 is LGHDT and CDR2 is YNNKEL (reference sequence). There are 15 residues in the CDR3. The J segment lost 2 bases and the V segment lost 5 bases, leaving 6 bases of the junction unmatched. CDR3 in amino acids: CASSYRQGPYNEQFF. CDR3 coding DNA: TGTGCCAGCAGCTACAGACAGGGTCCCTACAATGAGCAGTTCTTC.

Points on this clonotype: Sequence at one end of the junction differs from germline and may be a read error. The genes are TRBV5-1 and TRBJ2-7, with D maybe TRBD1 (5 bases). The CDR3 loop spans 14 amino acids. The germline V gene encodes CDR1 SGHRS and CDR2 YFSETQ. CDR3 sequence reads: CASSWQGRAYERYF. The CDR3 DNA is TGCGCCAGCAGCTGGCAGGGCAGAGCCTACGAGCGGTACTTC.

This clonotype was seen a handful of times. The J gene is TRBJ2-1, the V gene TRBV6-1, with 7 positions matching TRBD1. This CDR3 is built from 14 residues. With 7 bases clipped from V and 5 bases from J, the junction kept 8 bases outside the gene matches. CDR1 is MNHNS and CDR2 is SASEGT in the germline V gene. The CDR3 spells CASKEGDSHNEQFF. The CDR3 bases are TGTGCCAGCAAAGAAGGGGACAGTCACAATGAGCAGTTCTTC.

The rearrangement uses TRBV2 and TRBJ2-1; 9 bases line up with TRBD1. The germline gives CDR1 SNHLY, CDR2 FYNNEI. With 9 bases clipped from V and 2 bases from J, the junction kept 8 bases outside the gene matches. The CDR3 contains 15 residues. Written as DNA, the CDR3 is TGTGCCAGGGGGACAGGGCAGGCCCCCTACAATGAGCAGTTCTTC. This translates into CARGTGQAPYNEQFF.

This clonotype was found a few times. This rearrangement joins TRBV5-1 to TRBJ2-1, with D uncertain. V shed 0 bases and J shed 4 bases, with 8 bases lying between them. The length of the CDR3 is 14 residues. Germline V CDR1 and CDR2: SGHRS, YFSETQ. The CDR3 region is CASSLGGVYNEQFF. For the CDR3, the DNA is TGCGCCAGCAGCTTGGGAGGCGTATACAATGAGCAGTTCTTC.

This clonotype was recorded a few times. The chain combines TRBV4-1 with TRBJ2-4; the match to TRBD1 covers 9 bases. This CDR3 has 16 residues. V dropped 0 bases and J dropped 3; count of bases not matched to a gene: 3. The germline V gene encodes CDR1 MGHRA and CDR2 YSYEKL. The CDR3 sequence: CASSQDETGGKNIQYF. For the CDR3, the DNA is TGCGCCAGCAGCCAAGATGAGACAGGGGGCAAAAACATTCAGTACTTC.

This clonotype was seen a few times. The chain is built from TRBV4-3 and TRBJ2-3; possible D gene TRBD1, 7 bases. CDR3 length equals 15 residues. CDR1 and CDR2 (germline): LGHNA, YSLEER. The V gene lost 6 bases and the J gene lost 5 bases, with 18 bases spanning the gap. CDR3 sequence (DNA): TGCGCCAGCAGTCAGCAGGGGGGCGCGAAAGATACGCAGTATTTT. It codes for CASSQQGGAKDTQYF.

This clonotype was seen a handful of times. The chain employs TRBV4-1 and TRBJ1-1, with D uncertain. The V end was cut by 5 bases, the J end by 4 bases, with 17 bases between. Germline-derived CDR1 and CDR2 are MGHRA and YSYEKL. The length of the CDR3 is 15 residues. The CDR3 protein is CASSTDPGSATEAFF. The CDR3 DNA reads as TGCGCCAGCAGCACAGACCCGGGTTCCGCCACTGAAGCTTTCTTT.

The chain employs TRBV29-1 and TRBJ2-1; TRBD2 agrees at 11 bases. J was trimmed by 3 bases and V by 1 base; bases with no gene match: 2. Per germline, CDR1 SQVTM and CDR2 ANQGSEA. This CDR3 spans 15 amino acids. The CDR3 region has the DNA TGCAGCGTTGAAGTTGGGACTAGCGGCTACAATGAGCAGTTCTTC. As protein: CSVEVGTSGYNEQFF.

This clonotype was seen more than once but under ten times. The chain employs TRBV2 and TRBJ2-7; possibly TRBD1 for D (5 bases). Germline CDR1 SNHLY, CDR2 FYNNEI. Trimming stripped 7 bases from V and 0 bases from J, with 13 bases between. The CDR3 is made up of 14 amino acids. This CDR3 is CASNYIQASYEQYF. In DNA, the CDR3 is TGTGCCAGCAATTACATACAGGCCTCCTACGAGCAGTACTTC.

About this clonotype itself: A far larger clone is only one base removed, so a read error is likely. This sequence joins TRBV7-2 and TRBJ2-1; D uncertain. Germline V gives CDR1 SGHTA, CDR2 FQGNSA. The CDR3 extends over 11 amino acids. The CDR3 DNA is TGTGCCAGCAGCCCTTACAAGGAGCAGTTCTTC. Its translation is CASSPYKEQFF.

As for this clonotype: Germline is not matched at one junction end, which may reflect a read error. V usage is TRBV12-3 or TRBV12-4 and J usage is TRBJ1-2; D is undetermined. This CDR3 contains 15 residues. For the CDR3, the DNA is TGTGCCAGCAGTTTGACGGGGAACTCAAACTGTGGCTACACCTTC. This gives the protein CASSLTGNSNCGYTF.

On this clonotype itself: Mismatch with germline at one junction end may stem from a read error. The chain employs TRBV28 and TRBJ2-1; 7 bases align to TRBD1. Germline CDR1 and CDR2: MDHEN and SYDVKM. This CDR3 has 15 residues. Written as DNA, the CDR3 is TGTGCTAGCAGTTTTTCGAGGGGGCGATACAATGAGCAGTTCTTC. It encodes CASSFSRGRYNEQFF.

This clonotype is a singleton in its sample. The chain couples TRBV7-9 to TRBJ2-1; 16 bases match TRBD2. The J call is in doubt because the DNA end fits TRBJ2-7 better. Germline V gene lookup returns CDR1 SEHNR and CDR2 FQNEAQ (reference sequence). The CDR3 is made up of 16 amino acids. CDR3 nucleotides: TGTGCCAACGCGGGACTAGCGGGGGGGCCCTACAATGAGCAGTACTTC. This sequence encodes CANAGLAGGPYNEQYF.

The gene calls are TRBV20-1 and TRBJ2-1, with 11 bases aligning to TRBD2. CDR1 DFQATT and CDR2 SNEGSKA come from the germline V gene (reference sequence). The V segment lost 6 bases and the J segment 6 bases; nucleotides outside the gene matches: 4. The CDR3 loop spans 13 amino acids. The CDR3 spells CSATSGGINEQFF. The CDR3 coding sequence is TGCAGTGCCACTAGCGGGGGCATCAATGAGCAGTTCTTC.

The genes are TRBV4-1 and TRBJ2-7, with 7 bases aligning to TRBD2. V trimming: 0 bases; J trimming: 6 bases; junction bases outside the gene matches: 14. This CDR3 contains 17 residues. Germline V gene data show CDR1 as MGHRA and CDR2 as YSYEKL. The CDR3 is CASSQEGLPTIEVEQYF. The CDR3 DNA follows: TGCGCCAGCAGCCAAGAGGGACTACCGACCATAGAAGTCGAGCAGTACTTC.

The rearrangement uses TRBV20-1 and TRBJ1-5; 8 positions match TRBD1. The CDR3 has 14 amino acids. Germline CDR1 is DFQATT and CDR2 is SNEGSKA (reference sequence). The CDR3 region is CSAPSGGSDQPQHF. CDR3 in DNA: TGCAGCGCCCCCTCAGGGGGCAGCGATCAGCCCCAGCATTTT.

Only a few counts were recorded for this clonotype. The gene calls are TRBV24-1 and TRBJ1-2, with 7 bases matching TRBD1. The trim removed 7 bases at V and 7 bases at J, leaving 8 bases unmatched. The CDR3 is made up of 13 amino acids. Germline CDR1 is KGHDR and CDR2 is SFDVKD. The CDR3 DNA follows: TGTGCCACCAGCGGCGACAGGGTATCTGGCTACACCTTC. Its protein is CATSGDRVSGYTF.

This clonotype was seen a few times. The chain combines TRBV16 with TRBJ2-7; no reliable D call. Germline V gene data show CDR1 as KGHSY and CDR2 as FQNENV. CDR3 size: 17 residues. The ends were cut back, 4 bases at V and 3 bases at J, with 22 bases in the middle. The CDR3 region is CASSPLRGVESHYEQYF. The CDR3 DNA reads TGTGCCAGCAGCCCTCTTCGAGGAGTCGAGTCCCACTACGAGCAGTACTTC. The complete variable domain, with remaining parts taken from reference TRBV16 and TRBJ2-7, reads GEEVAQTPKHLVRGEGQKAKLYCAPIKGHSYVFWYQQVLKNEFKFLISFQNENVFDETGMPKERFSAKCLPNSPCSLEIQATKLEDSAVYFCASSPLRGVESHYEQYFGPGTRLTVT.

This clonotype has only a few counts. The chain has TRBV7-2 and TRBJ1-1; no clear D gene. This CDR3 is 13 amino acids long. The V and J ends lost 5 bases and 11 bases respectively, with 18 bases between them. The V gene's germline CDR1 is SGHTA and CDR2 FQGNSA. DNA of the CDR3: TGTGCCAGCAGCCAGGACGGGGTGTCGAGGGCTTTCTTT. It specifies CASSQDGVSRAFF.